These 29 T cell receptor beta chains were all obtained from the same sample, sequenced in a study of shared clonotypes between healthy human individuals. Some clones are missing from TCRdb's copy, which holds only in-frame ones; the method was immunoSEQ multiplex PCR. Among fewer than 400,000 clones listed, roughly 70% were seen once. The sequenced sample consisted of memory CD4+ T cells sorted from blood. Subset reported: CD45RA-negative fraction. The receptors were sampled from a man in his thirties or forties in good health.

This CDR3 reads CASSLVLSTEAFF. As DNA, the CDR3 is TGTGCCAGCAGCTTAGTCCTTAGCACTGAAGCTTTCTTT. The genes are TRBV7-2 and TRBJ1-1, with D unresolved. CDR1 and CDR2 from the germline V gene are SGHTA and FQGNSA. The CDR3 consists of 13 residues. The V end lost 1 base, the J end lost 4 bases, and 7 bases lay between the germline ends.

This chain links TRBV19 with TRBJ2-6; D is ambiguous. The CDR3 extends over 16 amino acids. Between the trimmed V and J ends, which lost 10 bases and 1 base, there was a span of 17 bases. Germline V gives CDR1 LNHDA, CDR2 SQIVND (reference sequence). The CDR3 bases are TGTGCCACCCTCCCCCTTGGGCGATCTGGGGCCAACGTCCTGACTTTC. Translating it yields CATLPLGRSGANVLTF.

This clone has a handful of counts. This CDR3 is CASSIGQGGQPQHF. CDR3 nucleotides: TGCGCCAGCAGCATAGGACAGGGGGGTCAGCCCCAGCATTTT. The genes are TRBV5-1 and TRBJ1-5, with 10 bases lining up with TRBD1. Germline assignment: CDR1 SGHRS and CDR2 YFSETQ. Unmatched junction bases numbered 4, after V lost 4 bases and J lost 6 bases. This CDR3 comprises 14 residues.

V and J are TRBV28 and TRBJ1-1; D is ambiguous. V was cut by 6 bases and J by 2 bases, with 16 bases left in between. Germline CDR1 MDHEN, CDR2 SYDVKM. The CDR3 consists of 15 residues. CDR3 nucleotides: TGTGCCAGCAGCCCCGACAATAGACGTAACACTGAAGCTTTCTTT. Its protein is CASSPDNRRNTEAFF.

A few counts support this clone. This rearrangement joins TRBV2 to TRBJ2-1; 9 nucleotides agree with TRBD1. In germline, CDR1 is SNHLY, CDR2 FYNNEI. V trimming: 6 bases; J trimming: 6 bases; junction bases outside the gene matches: 9. The CDR3 length is 15 residues. Here the CDR3 reads CASRDRDRVTNEQFF. DNA for the CDR3: TGTGCCAGCAGGGACCGGGACAGGGTTACCAATGAGCAGTTCTTC.

CDR3 region: CASSLPGTSGSSYNEQFF. The CDR3 DNA sequence: TGTGCCAGCAGCTTACCTGGGACTAGCGGAAGCTCCTACAATGAGCAGTTCTTC. V gene TRBV7-9 combines with J gene TRBJ2-1; 11 nucleotides line up with TRBD2. The CDR3 loop spans 18 amino acids. Unmatched junction bases numbered 6, after V lost 2 bases and J lost 0 bases. Germline assignment: CDR1 SEHNR and CDR2 FQNEAQ (reference sequence).

V is TRBV2 and J is TRBJ1-5; 10 bases are shared with TRBD1. CDR1 SNHLY and CDR2 FYNNEI come from the germline V gene. This CDR3 is 14 amino acids long. Unmatched junction bases numbered 4, after V lost 6 bases and J lost 5 bases. Here the CDR3 reads CASSDRGQYQPQHF. CDR3 DNA sequence: TGTGCCAGCAGCGACAGGGGGCAGTATCAGCCCCAGCATTTT.

The chain carries TRBV27 and TRBJ1-5; 7 positions match TRBD1. Germline V CDR1 and CDR2: MNHEY, SMNVEV (reference sequence). This CDR3 is built from 15 residues. Germline trimming cut 5 bases from V and 3 bases from J; bases unmatched to any gene: 7. CDR3 nucleotides: TGTGCCAGCAGTCTCTCGACAGGGTACAATCAGCCCCAGCATTTT. Protein sequence: CASSLSTGYNQPQHF.

There are a few counts of this clone. The rearrangement uses TRBV5-6 and TRBJ2-4; D not resolved. This CDR3 is built from 16 residues. Germline V gene lookup returns CDR1 SGHDT and CDR2 YYEEEE. Trimming removed 4 bases at V and 1 base at J, with 15 bases between. CDR3 protein: CASSPGSPSAKNIQYF. As DNA, the CDR3 is TGTGCCAGCAGCCCCGGGTCCCCCTCCGCCAAAAACATTCAGTACTTC.

The rearrangement links TRBV15 to TRBJ2-7; 7 bases align to TRBD1. Germline CDR1 and CDR2: LNHNV and YYDKDF (reference sequence). With 2 bases clipped from V and 7 bases from J, the junction kept 17 bases outside the gene matches. The CDR3 totals 17 residues. The CDR3 sequence is CATSRTTGYEGAKEQYF. The CDR3 region has the DNA TGTGCCACCAGCAGAACTACCGGATATGAGGGGGCCAAAGAGCAGTACTTC.

This clone was seen only a few times. The gene calls are TRBV6-5 and TRBJ2-1; perhaps TRBD2 as D (6 bases). The CDR3 spans 11 residues. The V gene's germline CDR1 is MNHEY and CDR2 SVGAGI. The V end lost 6 bases, the J end lost 14 bases, and 14 bases lay between the germline ends. The CDR3 loop is CASSHGSREFF. In DNA, the CDR3 is TGTGCCAGCAGCCACGGGAGTAGGGAGTTCTTC.

CDR3 region: CASSLADSGSTDTQYF. The DNA of the CDR3 is TGCGCCAGCAGCTTGGCCGATAGCGGGAGCACAGATACGCAGTATTTT. The chain is built from TRBV5-1 and TRBJ2-3; 7 bases are shared with TRBD2. From germline, CDR1 is SGHRS and CDR2 YFSETQ. V was pared by 0 bases and J by 0 bases, with 4 bases of the junction left unmatched. The CDR3 runs 16 residues.

CDR3 in DNA: TGTGCCAGCAGTATAGGACCGAACACAGATACGCAGTATTTT. Amino acid sequence: CASSIGPNTDTQYF. The chain is built from TRBV28 and TRBJ2-3; D gene ambiguous. This CDR3 is 14 amino acids long. Trimming took 5 bases from V and 2 from J, leaving 11 bases between them. Germline CDR1 MDHEN, CDR2 SYDVKM.

This clone was counted between two and nine times. This chain links TRBV7-2 with TRBJ2-7; possibly TRBD2 for D (7 bases). V gave up 5 bases and J gave up 8 bases, with 25 bases separating them. Germline loops: CDR1 SGHTA, CDR2 FQGNSA. This CDR3 is built from 16 residues. The CDR3 is CASSPTRAGAGLQQYF. The CDR3 coding sequence is TGTGCCAGCAGCCCGACGCGGGCGGGGGCCGGGTTGCAGCAGTACTTC.

The chain joins TRBV11-3 to TRBJ2-7; D assignment may be TRBD1 or TRBD2 (5 bases each). Trimming removed 0 bases from V and 3 bases from J, with 12 bases in between. The CDR3 has 15 residues. Germline V gene lookup returns CDR1 SGHNT and CDR2 YENEEA. In DNA form, the CDR3 reads TGTGCCAGCAGCTTAGATCATGGGACCCACTACGAGCAGTACTTC. It codes for CASSLDHGTHYEQYF.

The chain links TRBV5-4 to TRBJ2-1; 8 bases match TRBD1. Looked up from germline, CDR1 is SGHNT and CDR2 is YYREEE (reference sequence). The CDR3 has 15 amino acids. Losses at the gene ends were 7 bases for V and 5 bases for J; bases not matched to a gene: 11. CDR3 bases: TGTGCCAGCCCCGGCGGGGACAGGACAAACAATGAGCAGTTCTTC. This encodes CASPGGDRTNNEQFF.

This clone was recorded only once. Given a much more abundant clone one base away, this may be a read error. The genes are TRBV7-9 and TRBJ1-2, with 7 bases fitting TRBD1. The germline V gene has CDR1 SEHNR and CDR2 FQNEAQ (reference sequence). This CDR3 is built from 15 residues. The CDR3: CAGSQTLGTDYGYTF. CDR3 in DNA: TGTGCCGGCAGCCAGACCCTCGGGACAGATTATGGCTACACCTTC.

The J gene is TRBJ2-5, the V gene TRBV27; D is unclear. The length of the CDR3 is 14 residues. Germline V gene lookup returns CDR1 MNHEY and CDR2 SMNVEV (reference sequence). Trimming took off 6 bases at V and 4 bases at J, with 15 bases between the two ends. The CDR3 is CASSLGPDGETQYF. The DNA of the CDR3 is TGTGCCAGCAGCCTTGGGCCAGATGGAGAGACCCAGTACTTC.

The CDR3: CASRSPVSGGVEAFF. Here the CDR3 DNA reads TGTGCCAGCAGATCCCCCGTATCGGGAGGGGTTGAAGCTTTCTTT. The chain employs TRBV11-2 and TRBJ1-1, with a weak D call TRBD1 (5 bases). CDR3 length: 15 amino acids. With 6 bases removed from V and 7 bases from J, the gap between germline ends came to 21 bases. The germline gives CDR1 SGHAT, CDR2 FQNNGV.

This clone was seen only once. The CDR3 DNA reads as TGTGCCAGCAGCATCCCCTTGGGGGGGGATAGCAATCAGCCCCAGCATTTT. Residues: CASSIPLGGDSNQPQHF. The chain employs TRBV21-1 and TRBJ1-5. TRBV21-1 is reported as a pseudogene. The CDR3 totals 17 residues.

This clone showed up just a few times. The chain combines TRBV2 with TRBJ2-3; D is unclear. Germline CDR1 SNHLY, CDR2 FYNNEI. V dropped 8 bases and J dropped 0 bases, with 6 bases sitting between them. This CDR3 is 12 amino acids long. The CDR3 DNA is TGTGCCAGCGATTACAGCACAGATACGCAGTATTTT. Translated: CASDYSTDTQYF. Full variable domain (missing parts from reference TRBV2 and TRBJ2-3): EPEVTQTPSHQVTQMGQEVILRCVPISNHLYFYWYRQILGQKVEFLVSFYNNEISEKSEIFDDQFSVERPDGSNFTLKIRSTKLEDSAMYFCASDYSTDTQYFGPGTRLTVL.

V gene TRBV6-1 combines with J gene TRBJ1-5; D perhaps matches TRBD1 (5 bases). The V gene's germline CDR1 is MNHNS and CDR2 SASEGT. There are 13 residues in the CDR3. Trimming removed 4 bases at V and 5 bases at J, with 9 bases between. In DNA, the CDR3 is TGTGCCAGCAGTGGGGAAGGGGATCAGCCCCAGCATTTT. Its protein product is CASSGEGDQPQHF.

The J gene is TRBJ2-2, the V gene TRBV7-6, with a weak D call TRBD1 (6 bases). The ends were cut back, 5 bases at V and 3 bases at J, with 19 bases in the middle. The CDR3 covers 17 residues. Germline V gives CDR1 SGHVS, CDR2 FNYEAQ. CDR3 sequence (DNA): TGTGCCAGCAGCCCTATAGGGGGTGGACGGTACACCGGGGAGCTGTTTTTT. Its translation is CASSPIGGGRYTGELFF.

The rearrangement joins TRBV7-8 to TRBJ2-5, with D uncertain. This CDR3 has 13 residues. Germline values: CDR1 SGHVS, CDR2 FQNEAQ. Trimming took 3 bases from V and 3 from J, leaving 8 bases between them. The CDR3 coding sequence is TGTGCCAGCAGCTTTCTGCTTAAAGAGACCCAGTACTTC. It translates to CASSFLLKETQYF.

The rearrangement uses TRBV5-1 and TRBJ2-1, with D perhaps matching TRBD2 (5 bases). Germline V gene sequence: CDR1 SGHRS, CDR2 YFSETQ. The CDR3 has 14 amino acids. The germline V and J ends were trimmed by 0 bases and 3 bases, with 7 bases remaining between them. In nucleotides, the CDR3 is TGCGCCAGCAGCTTGGAGGGAGACTACAATGAGCAGTTCTTC. Amino acids: CASSLEGDYNEQFF.

The V gene is TRBV11-2, the J gene TRBJ2-7; perhaps D is TRBD1 or TRBD2 (5 bases each). The CDR3 length is 13 residues. Trimming pared 5 bases from V and 2 bases from J, leaving 10 bases between. Germline V gives CDR1 SGHAT, CDR2 FQNNGV. The CDR3 DNA sequence: TGTGCCAGCAGCGGGGGTTGGCCCTACGAGCAGTACTTC. It codes for CASSGGWPYEQYF. Variable domain in full (rest from reference TRBV11-2 and TRBJ2-7): EAGVAQSPRYKIIEKRQSVAFWCNPISGHATLYWYQQILGQGPKLLIQFQNNGVVDDSQLPKDRFSAERLKGVDSTLKIQPAKLEDSAVYLCASSGGWPYEQYFGPGTRLTVT.

The V gene is TRBV7-9, the J gene TRBJ2-5; 14 bases are a match to TRBD2. Looked up from germline, CDR1 is SEHNR and CDR2 is FQNEAQ (reference sequence). This CDR3 contains 17 residues. The trim removed 4 bases at V and 3 bases at J, leaving 7 bases unmatched. CDR3 amino acids: CASSSGLAGVWEETQYF. The CDR3 nucleotides read TGTGCCAGCAGCTCGGGACTAGCGGGAGTGTGGGAAGAGACCCAGTACTTC. The full variable domain, rest sourced from reference TRBV7-9 and TRBJ2-5, is DTGVSQNPRHKITKRGQNVTFRCDPISEHNRLYWYRQTLGQGPEFLTYFQNEAQLEKSRLLSDRFSAERPKGSFSTLEIQRTEQGDSAMYLCASSSGLAGVWEETQYFGPGTRLLVL.

V usage is TRBV28 and J usage is TRBJ2-7, with 10 bases that match TRBD1. This CDR3 contains 14 residues. CDR1 is MDHEN and CDR2 is SYDVKM in the germline V gene. Losses at the gene ends were 6 bases for V and 7 bases for J; bases not matched to a gene: 9. The CDR3 DNA reads as TGTGCCAGCAGCCTACGACAGGGGGCGCGGGAGCAGTACTTC. This codes for CASSLRQGAREQYF.

Here the CDR3 DNA reads TGTGCCAGCAGTGTTCGAAGGGGTACCACAGATACGCAGTATTTT. Translating gives CASSVRRGTTDTQYF. V and J are TRBV2 and TRBJ2-3; D is perhaps TRBD1 (5 bases). From germline, CDR1 is SNHLY and CDR2 FYNNEI. This CDR3 is built from 15 residues. Trimming stripped 4 bases from V and 2 bases from J, with 13 bases between.